These 21 T cell receptor beta chains were all obtained from the same sample, sequenced in a study of T cell responses to AZD1222 COVID-19 vaccine. The data were produced by immunoSEQ multiplex PCR, yet TCRdb's version contains in-frame clones alone and is incomplete. Of about 50,000 clones in the sample, roughly 80% were seen once. The sequenced sample was peripheral blood, obtained on day 0 of AZD1222 vaccination. These receptors all stem from an adult in good health.

The V and J genes are TRBV4-1 and TRBJ1-6; TRBD1 is a possible D gene (6 bases). Trimming took off 1 base at V and 5 bases at J, with 9 bases between the two ends. The CDR3 length is 15 residues. CDR1 and CDR2 from the germline V gene are MGHRA and YSYEKL. The CDR3 loop reads CASSQVGGNNSPLHF. CDR3 coding DNA: TGCGCCAGCAGCCAAGTGGGGGGCAATAATTCACCCCTCCACTTT.

Here the CDR3 reads CSVSGLAGGHEQFF. The CDR3, as DNA: TGCAGCGTTTCCGGACTAGCGGGAGGACATGAGCAGTTCTTC. The chain couples TRBV29-1 to TRBJ2-1, with 14 bases fitting TRBD2. This CDR3 region has 14 residues. Germline V lookup: CDR1 SQVTM, CDR2 ANQGSEA. Unmatched junction bases numbered 5, after V lost 5 bases and J lost 8 bases.

The chain's CDR3 is CASSDSGTPSYEQYV. The CDR3 nucleotides are TGTGCCAGCAGTGACTCCGGGACACCTTCTTACGAGCAGTACGTC. The genes are TRBV6-4 and TRBJ2-7; possible D gene TRBD1, 6 bases. Germline CDR1 is MRHNA and CDR2 is SNTAGT. There are 15 residues in the CDR3. Trimming pared 0 bases from V and 4 bases from J, leaving 13 bases between.

The chain couples TRBV6-5 to TRBJ1-2; weak D call: TRBD1 (6 bases). This CDR3 is 15 amino acids long. V was trimmed by 2 bases and J by 4 bases, leaving 14 bases between them. The germline CDR1 and CDR2 sequences are MNHEY and SVGAGI. This CDR3 reads CASSYNGGQSYGYTF. The CDR3 DNA is TGTGCCAGCAGTTACAACGGGGGGCAGAGCTATGGCTACACCTTC.

V usage is TRBV6-5 and J usage is TRBJ2-2, with TRBD1 matching over 7 bases. Per the germline V gene, CDR1 is MNHEY and CDR2 is SVGAGI. This CDR3 has 14 amino acids. J was trimmed by 4 bases and V by 6 bases; bases with no gene match: 5. CDR3 in DNA: TGTGCCAGCAGACCGGACAGGCCCACCGGGGAGCTGTTTTTT. This translates into CASRPDRPTGELFF.

The chain combines TRBV6-5 with TRBJ2-5; 9 positions match TRBD1. The CDR3 sequence is 13 residues long. The J segment lost 3 bases and the V segment lost 7 bases, leaving 3 bases of the junction unmatched. Looked up from germline, CDR1 is MNHEY and CDR2 is SVGAGI. The CDR3, as DNA: TGTGCCAGCAAAAGACAGGGGGAAGAGACCCAGTACTTC. Translated, it gives CASKRQGEETQYF.

This clone was recorded a few times. The J gene is TRBJ1-6, the V gene TRBV11-2, with a weak D call TRBD1 (5 bases). Germline CDR1 is SGHAT and CDR2 is FQNNGV. The CDR3 sequence is 18 residues long. The ends were cut back, 5 bases at V and 7 bases at J, with 24 bases in the middle. The CDR3 region is CASSPFLPEGRVNSPLHF. The CDR3 bases are TGTGCCAGCAGCCCATTCCTACCAGAGGGCAGGGTAAATTCACCCCTCCACTTT.

CDR3 residues: CASSPLGGFNSPLHF. The CDR3 DNA sequence: TGTGCCAGCAGCCCACTTGGGGGATTTAATTCACCCCTCCACTTT. This chain joins TRBV6-5 and TRBJ1-6, with TRBD1 as a possible D gene (5 bases). The ends were cut back, 6 bases at V and 6 bases at J, with 15 bases in the middle. From germline, CDR1 is MNHEY and CDR2 SVGAGI. CDR3 length: 15 amino acids.

This sequence joins TRBV3-1 (or the pseudogene TRBV3-2) and TRBJ2-7; a possible D gene is TRBD1 (6 bases). CDR3 length: 13 residues. In germline, CDR1 is LGHDT, CDR2 YNNKEL (reference sequence). V lost 6 bases and J lost 3, with 12 bases in between. The CDR3 DNA follows: TGTGCCAGCAGACAATCGGGACACTACGAGCAGTACTTC. Protein product: CASRQSGHYEQYF.

In the case of this clone: Other nucleotide sequences from this sample produce the same CDR3. The rearrangement uses TRBV7-2 and TRBJ1-1; no definite D call. V dropped 2 bases and J dropped 0 bases, with 4 bases sitting between them. This CDR3 spans 13 amino acids. Germline V gene lookup returns CDR1 SGHTA and CDR2 FQGNSA. DNA of the CDR3: TGTGCCAGCAGCTTAACGCTGAACACTGAAGCTTTCTTT. This sequence encodes CASSLTLNTEAFF.

V is TRBV18 and J is TRBJ2-1; 7 positions match TRBD2. V dropped 1 base and J dropped 0; count of bases not matched to a gene: 3. This CDR3 has 16 amino acids. CDR1 and CDR2 (germline): KGHSH, LQKENI. In nucleotides, the CDR3 is TGTGCCAGCTCACCACGGACGGGGGGCTCCTACAATGAGCAGTTCTTC. It translates to CASSPRTGGSYNEQFF.

The CDR3 region is CASSLQSQGHYGYTF. The CDR3 DNA reads as TGTGCCAGCAGTTTACAGTCCCAGGGACACTATGGCTACACCTTC. This chain joins TRBV27 and TRBJ1-2; weak D call: TRBD1 (5 bases). V lost 2 bases to trimming and J lost 3 bases, with 13 bases between them. The germline V gene encodes CDR1 MNHEY and CDR2 SMNVEV (reference sequence). The CDR3 is 15 residues long.

The chain couples TRBV11-3 to TRBJ2-2, with D unclear. The germline V gene has CDR1 SGHNT and CDR2 YENEEA. The CDR3 is 13 amino acids. Trimming took off 3 bases at V and 5 bases at J, with 7 bases between the two ends. In nucleotides, the CDR3 is TGTGCCAGCAGCTTCACAGCTACCGGGGAGCTGTTTTTT. The encoded protein is CASSFTATGELFF.

The J gene is TRBJ2-7, the V gene TRBV28; 12 bases agree with TRBD2. From germline, CDR1 is MDHEN and CDR2 SYDVKM. Trimming cost V 7 bases and J 3 bases; bases outside gene matches: 7. This CDR3 is 15 amino acids long. The CDR3, as DNA: TGTGCCAGCAACACACTAGCGGGAGGTTACTACGAGCAGTACTTC. It codes for CASNTLAGGYYEQYF.

The V call is TRBV7-2, the J call TRBJ1-5; D remains unclear. This CDR3 region has 13 residues. Trimming shortened V by 5 bases and J by 4 bases, and 9 bases separated the two germline ends. Germline values: CDR1 SGHTA, CDR2 FQGNSA. In DNA, the CDR3 is TGTGCCAGCAGCCCCCATTTGAATCAGCCCCAGCATTTT. Its protein product is CASSPHLNQPQHF.

DNA of the CDR3: TGTGCCAGCAGCTTAGGAGGGCCAGGTGGCGAGCAGTACTTC. This codes for CASSLGGPGGEQYF. The gene calls are TRBV5-5 and TRBJ2-7; D may be TRBD2 (6 bases). The CDR3 is 14 amino acids. Germline V gene data show CDR1 as SGHKS and CDR2 as YYEKEE (reference sequence). The V end was cut by 2 bases, the J end by 6 bases, with 15 bases between. The full variable domain, its missing parts supplied by reference TRBV5-5 and TRBJ2-7, is DAGVTQSPTHLIKTRGQQVTLRCSPISGHKSVSWYQQVLGQGPQFIFQYYEKEERGRGNFPDRFSARQFPNYSSELNVNALLLGDSALYLCASSLGGPGGEQYFGPGTRLTVT.

This clone came up once. V usage is TRBV12-3 or TRBV12-4 and J usage is TRBJ2-2; D gene ambiguous. This CDR3 contains 13 residues. Trimming removed 6 bases from V and 6 bases from J, with 11 bases in between. The CDR3 region has the DNA TGTGCCAGCAGCCTCTCTCGCGCCGGGGAGCTGTTTTTT. Amino acid sequence: CASSLSRAGELFF.

V usage is TRBV5-1 and J usage is TRBJ1-4; tentatively, D is TRBD1 (6 bases). This CDR3 spans 15 amino acids. V lost 0 bases and J lost 5, with 11 bases in between. The germline V gene has CDR1 SGHRS and CDR2 YFSETQ. The CDR3 sequence: CASSLAAGVNEKLFF. DNA for the CDR3: TGCGCCAGCAGCTTGGCCGCAGGGGTAAATGAAAAACTGTTTTTT.

The gene calls are TRBV30 and TRBJ1-2, with D perhaps matching TRBD1 (5 bases). The CDR3 contains 12 residues. V shed 2 bases and J shed 7 bases, with 11 bases lying between them. Germline CDR1 is GTSNPN and CDR2 is SVGIG (reference sequence). The CDR3 here is CAWSWTLGGYTF. CDR3 nucleotide sequence: TGTGCCTGGAGTTGGACACTCGGTGGCTACACCTTC.

The chain recombines TRBV5-1 with TRBJ2-1; D gene uncertain. V was trimmed by 0 bases and J by 0 bases, leaving 7 bases between them. The CDR3 is 15 residues long. Germline CDR1 is SGHRS and CDR2 is YFSETQ. CDR3 coding DNA: TGCGCCAGCAGCTTGGCGCACAGCTCCTACAATGAGCAGTTCTTC. Translated, it gives CASSLAHSSYNEQFF.

The chain employs TRBV6-1 and TRBJ2-2; 11 bases are shared with TRBD2. The V gene's germline CDR1 is MNHNS and CDR2 SASEGT. Unmatched junction bases numbered 5, after V lost 4 bases and J lost 4 bases. This CDR3 region has 16 residues. As DNA, the CDR3 is TGTGCCAGCAGTGGGGCCGGGACTAGCGGCACCGGGGAGCTGTTTTTT. Its protein product is CASSGAGTSGTGELFF.